Listed below are T cell receptor beta chains from one sample, sequenced in a study of cytomegalovirus exposure and HLA in healthy donors. Only in-frame clones appear in the TCRdb table, and some are missing; sequencing was by immunoSEQ multiplex PCR. The data contain more than 30,000 clones, approximately 67% of them singletons. The sequencing sample was made of PBMCs. These TCRs come from a man aged 35-49 years in good health and CMV-seropositive. Each CDR3 is given without its conserved first and last residue.

V gene,J gene,CDR3 length,CDR3 protein
TRBV21-1,TRBJ1-1,17,ASSKKRSLQGEVNTEAF
TRBV7-9,TRBJ1-6,14,ASSLGPGVYNSPLH
TRBV12-5,TRBJ2-2,12,ASGLFGGTGELF
TRBV4-2,TRBJ2-1,13,ASSQGAEQNNEQF
TRBV29-1,TRBJ2-2,13,SVVGAGGSTGELF
TRBV5-1,TRBJ2-5,13,ASSSIGGRWETQY
TRBV4-2,TRBJ1-5,17,ASSQEVFEGQGSNQPQH
TRBV2,TRBJ1-6,12,ASNSDRGNSPLH
TRBV6-1,TRBJ2-5,11,ASSHGGQETQY
TRBV5-4,TRBJ2-7,13,ASSRGGQGSVEQY
TRBV5-1,TRBJ1-4,15,ASSLDQYDEVDEKLF
TRBV15,TRBJ2-5,10,ATSRPLETQY
TRBV6-1,TRBJ1-5,13,ASRVVAQEYQPQH
TRBV6-5,TRBJ1-2,13,ASSSGTVGYGGYT
TRBV6-1,TRBJ2-3,10,ASSGATDTQY
TRBV27,TRBJ1-1,11,ASSPDGQRQAF
TRBV5-6,TRBJ2-7,12,ASSLVDGAYEQY
TRBV7-4,TRBJ2-5,13,ASSSTGGGEETQY
TRBV4-1,TRBJ1-6,16,ASSPAGLPSSYNSPLH
TRBV29-1,TRBJ2-1,11,SVEGRANNEQF
TRBV7-2,TRBJ2-5,16,ASSALKAGGPLQETQY
TRBV2,TRBJ2-3,13,ASSGTSGGLNTQY
TRBV7-2,TRBJ2-7,10,ASSTTGGEQY
TRBV6-5,TRBJ2-7,12,ASSYDSGVGEQY
TRBV7-9,TRBJ2-7,14,ASSPPVGTGFYEQY
TRBV5-8,TRBJ1-1,13,ASSLYSPGKTEAF
TRBV5-6,TRBJ2-2,14,ASSYALAGRTGELF
TRBV5-1,TRBJ2-2,13,ASSLVLAGTGELF
TRBV4-1,TRBJ2-1,12,ASRPGLVGNEQF
TRBV11-2,TRBJ1-6,13,ASRFRQVGGSPLH
TRBV5-8,TRBJ2-5,13,ASIRPGQGFETQY
TRBV6-4,TRBJ1-6,13,ASSDSRTGNSPLH
TRBV9,TRBJ1-2,14,ASSVGRADSNYGYT
TRBV18,TRBJ1-2,13,ASSPLRDRGDGYT
TRBV11-2,TRBJ2-1,12,ASSPTGVYNEQF
TRBV14,TRBJ2-3,13,ASSQASGGTDTQY
TRBV5-6,TRBJ1-5,12,ASSPGQGHQPQH
TRBV6-1,TRBJ2-7,13,ASSEIAGDPYEQY
TRBV19,TRBJ2-7,13,ASSIVAGPSYEQY
TRBV5-1,TRBJ2-1,11,ASSETGVNEQF
TRBV2,TRBJ2-1,13,ASSGQGPAYNEQF
TRBV19,TRBJ1-4,11,ASSLRPYEKLF
TRBV10-3,TRBJ2-3,15,AISEPQGARGTDTQY
TRBV19,TRBJ2-7,15,ASSGTSGGRSSYEQY
TRBV2,TRBJ2-7,12,ASSVTGARYEQY
TRBV5-1,TRBJ2-7,11,ASSRDSFYEQY
TRBV30,TRBJ2-7,15,AWRIRLAGDSSYEQY
TRBV2,TRBJ2-3,11,ASSGGHGDTQY
TRBV6-5,TRBJ1-3,12,ASSVQGNGNTIY
TRBV7-2,TRBJ2-7,14,ASSARSGGSSYEQY
TRBV6-5,TRBJ1-1,11,ASRLQGKTEAF